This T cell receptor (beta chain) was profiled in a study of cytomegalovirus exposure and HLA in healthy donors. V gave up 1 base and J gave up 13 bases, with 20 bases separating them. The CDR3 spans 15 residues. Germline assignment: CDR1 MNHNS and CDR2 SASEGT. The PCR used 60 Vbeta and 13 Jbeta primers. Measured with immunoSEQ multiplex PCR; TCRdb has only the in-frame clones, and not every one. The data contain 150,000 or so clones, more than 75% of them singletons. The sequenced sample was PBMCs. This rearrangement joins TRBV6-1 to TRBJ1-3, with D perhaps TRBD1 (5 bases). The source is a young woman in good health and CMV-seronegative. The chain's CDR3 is CASSEEGAPDTGIYF. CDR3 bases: TGTGCCAGCAGTGAAGAAGGGGCCCCGGACACAGGAATATATTTT.